Presented here are 13 T cell receptor beta chains from one specimen sequenced in a study of OX40 agonist ivuxolimab in advanced cancers. Sequencing was performed with immunoSEQ multiplex PCR; in TCRdb, only in-frame clones are kept and a portion is missing. The sample comprises about 54,000 clones, less than 95% of which are singletons, and over 7.5% rests with the top ten. Source: CD4+ or CD8+ T cells sorted from blood, taken in a trial of the OX40 agonist ivuxolimab. These receptors all come from an adult with an advanced solid tumor such as melanoma, head and neck, liver or kidney cancer.

The chain uses TRBV2 and TRBJ2-1; tentative D call: TRBD1 (6 bases). Trimming cost V 1 base and J 12 bases, with 19 bases left between them. Germline CDR1 is SNHLY and CDR2 is FYNNEI. This CDR3 region has 15 residues. The CDR3 sequence: CASSEENRELGGQFF. The CDR3 DNA reads TGTGCCAGCAGTGAAGAAAACAGGGAGTTAGGGGGGCAGTTCTTC. The whole variable domain, remainder taken from reference TRBV2 and TRBJ2-1, is EPEVTQTPSHQVTQMGQEVILRCVPISNHLYFYWYRQILGQKVEFLVSFYNNEISEKSEIFDDQFSVERPDGSNFTLKIRSTKLEDSAMYFCASSEENRELGGQFFGPGTRLTVL.

V and J are TRBV18 and TRBJ1-2, with D possibly TRBD1 on 5 matching bases. Germline CDR1 and CDR2: KGHSH and LQKENI. Trimming pared 0 bases from V and 6 bases from J, leaving 26 bases between. The CDR3 extends over 19 amino acids. CDR3 protein: CASSPPNVGIRDGGNGYTF. In nucleotides, the CDR3 is TGTGCCAGCTCACCACCAAATGTAGGCATCCGGGACGGTGGAAATGGCTACACCTTC.

This chain connects TRBV2 to TRBJ2-7; D unclear. V was clipped by 3 bases and J by 2 bases, with 11 bases between them. CDR1 is SNHLY, CDR2 FYNNEI, per germline. This CDR3 has 14 residues. Here the CDR3 DNA reads TGTGCCAGCAGTGACCGACTTCGAACCTACGAGCAGTACTTC. This gives the protein CASSDRLRTYEQYF.

This chain joins TRBV30 and TRBJ2-7; 9 bases are shared with TRBD1. There are 14 residues in the CDR3. Trimming took 3 bases from V and 3 from J; bases not matched to a gene: 6. From germline, CDR1 is GTSNPN and CDR2 SVGIG (reference sequence). The CDR3 loop is CAWSVGQGDYEQYF. In nucleotides, the CDR3 is TGTGCCTGGAGCGTGGGACAGGGAGACTACGAGCAGTACTTC.

J is TRBJ2-7 and V is TRBV7-9; D perhaps matches TRBD1 (5 bases). V dropped 4 bases and J dropped 0 bases, with 10 bases sitting between them. The CDR3 is 14 residues long. Germline CDR1 and CDR2: SEHNR and FQNEAQ (reference sequence). The CDR3: CASSSTENSYEQYF. In nucleotides, the CDR3 is TGTGCCAGCAGCTCGACAGAGAACTCCTACGAGCAGTACTTC.

The gene calls are TRBV6-9 and TRBJ2-2; D perhaps matches TRBD2 (6 bases). V lost 2 bases and J 0 bases, leaving 7 bases between the germline ends. Germline V gene sequence: CDR1 MNHGY, CDR2 SVAAGI. The CDR3 extends over 15 amino acids. The DNA for the CDR3 is TGTGCCAGCAGTTATGCGGGATCGAACACCGGGGAGCTGTTTTTT. This gives the protein CASSYAGSNTGELFF.

The CDR3 reads CASRNLPGQQMNTEAFF. For the CDR3, the DNA is TGTGCCAGCAGAAACCTCCCGGGACAGCAAATGAACACTGAAGCTTTCTTT. The gene calls are TRBV27 and TRBJ1-1; 7 bases line up with TRBD1. The CDR3 sequence is 17 residues long. Trimming removed 6 bases from V and 0 bases from J; junction bases left unmatched: 13. Germline V CDR1 and CDR2: MNHEY, SMNVEV (reference sequence).

J is TRBJ2-2 and V is TRBV6-1; 9 bases fit TRBD1. The CDR3 extends over 17 amino acids. Germline CDR1 and CDR2: MNHNS and SASEGT. V was pared by 0 bases and J by 6 bases, with 8 bases of the junction left unmatched. The CDR3 region is CASSEAGTGYYAGELFF. CDR3 bases: TGTGCCAGCAGTGAAGCCGGGACAGGGTATTACGCCGGGGAGCTGTTTTTT.

This clone was counted only a few times. The chain has TRBV4-3 and TRBJ2-1; 7 bases agree with TRBD1. The CDR3 has 16 residues. V gave up 2 bases and J gave up 4 bases; unmatched junction bases: 8. Germline V CDR1 and CDR2: LGHNA, YSLEER. CDR3: CASSQRDRALYNEQFF. The CDR3 coding sequence is TGCGCCAGCAGCCAAAGGGACAGAGCCCTTTACAATGAGCAGTTCTTC.

The rearrangement uses TRBV7-2 and TRBJ2-1; possible D gene TRBD2, 6 bases. The CDR3 extends over 15 amino acids. Between the trimmed V and J ends, which lost 4 bases and 7 bases, there was a span of 17 bases. CDR1 and CDR2 (germline): SGHTA, FQGNSA. This CDR3 is CASSSEGLKVNEQFF. CDR3 DNA: TGTGCCAGCAGCTCGGAGGGTCTAAAGGTGAATGAGCAGTTCTTC.

The chain uses TRBV25-1 and TRBJ1-1, with D perhaps matching TRBD1 (6 bases). With 4 bases removed from V and 2 bases from J, the gap between germline ends came to 17 bases. CDR3 length equals 16 residues. Germline V CDR1 and CDR2: MGHDK, SYGVNS. CDR3 bases: TGTGCCAGCAGTGGAAGGCGACAGGTCGGAAACACTGAAGCTTTCTTT. It yields the protein CASSGRRQVGNTEAFF.

The rearrangement joins TRBV30 to TRBJ2-3; D call uncertain. This CDR3 has 16 residues. CDR1 and CDR2 from the germline V gene are GTSNPN and SVGIG (reference sequence). The V end was cut by 0 bases, the J end by 4 bases, with 17 bases between. This CDR3 is CAWSVGWGSGPDTQYF. CDR3 DNA sequence: TGTGCCTGGAGTGTGGGCTGGGGATCGGGCCCAGATACGCAGTATTTT.

This chain joins TRBV19 and TRBJ1-5; 7 bases match TRBD1. Losses at the gene ends were 6 bases for V and 6 bases for J; bases not matched to a gene: 11. The CDR3 contains 15 residues. Germline lookup yields CDR1 LNHDA and CDR2 SQIVND (reference sequence). DNA for the CDR3: TGTGCCAGTAGGCCCGACAGGGTGGGGAGTCAGCCCCAGCATTTT. Translating it yields CASRPDRVGSQPQHF.